This T cell receptor (beta chain) was identified during a study of blood T cells in healthy people across ages. Notes on the study in general: Not knowing donor CMV status may have confounded expanded clonotype changes.

The V gene's germline CDR1 is LGHDT and CDR2 YNNKEL (reference sequence). This CDR3 contains 14 residues. Trimming removed 3 bases at V and 6 bases at J, with 14 bases between. Using a J-beta primer mix together with a sample-barcoded 5' primer, a second PCR was run for about 6 to 12 cycles. A tag from a template-switch adaptor with 12 random nucleotides marked each cDNA molecule. TCRdb fed the 5' RACE reads into MiXCR, producing one record per CDR3 protein. The top ten clones hold 15% to 18% of a sample with about 590,000 distinct CDR3 sequences, approximately 30% of them seen once. This clonotype was picked up many times. Its antigen is still unknown.

Sample: blood. The rearrangement joins TRBV3-1 to TRBJ1-2; perhaps TRBD1 as D (6 bases). The clonotype was recovered from a woman at least 80 years old in good health. The CDR3 loop is CASSQDWGHNGYTF. The DNA for the CDR3 is TGTGCCAGCAGCCAGGATTGGGGGCATAATGGCTACACCTTC.